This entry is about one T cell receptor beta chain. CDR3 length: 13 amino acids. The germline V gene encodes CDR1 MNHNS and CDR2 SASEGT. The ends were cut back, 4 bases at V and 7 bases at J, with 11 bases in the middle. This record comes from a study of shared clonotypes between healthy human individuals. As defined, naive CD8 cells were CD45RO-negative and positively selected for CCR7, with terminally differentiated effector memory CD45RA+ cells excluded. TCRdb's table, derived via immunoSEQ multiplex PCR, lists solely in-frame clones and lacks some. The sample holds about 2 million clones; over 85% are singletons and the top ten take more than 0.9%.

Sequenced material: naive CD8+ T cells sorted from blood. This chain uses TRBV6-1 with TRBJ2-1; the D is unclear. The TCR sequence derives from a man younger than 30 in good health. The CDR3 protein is CASSVPRDNEQFF. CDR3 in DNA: TGTGCCAGCAGTGTCCCTAGGGATAATGAGCAGTTCTTC.